These T cell receptor beta chains were read from a single sample in a study of cytomegalovirus exposure and HLA in healthy donors. Repertoires were generated with immunoSEQ multiplex PCR, while TCRdb's copy carries only in-frame clones and drops some. This table holds about 180,000 clones, about 72% found once. Input material: PBMCs. All receptors derive from a human donor in good health. CDR3s include the opening cysteine and the closing phenylalanine or tryptophan. A D gene is named only where the DNA matches it firmly. Expanded clones are given a class, and other clones once, few, many or no size at all.

j_call: TRBJ1-1
d_call: .
clone_size: .
v_call: TRBV5-4
cdr3_aa: CASSLDRNTEAFF
cdr3_nt: TGTGCCAGCAGCTTGGACAGGAACACTGAAGCTTTCTTT

j_call: TRBJ1-1
d_call: TRBD1
clone_size: .
v_call: TRBV19
cdr3_aa: CASSKPRTGGTEAFF
cdr3_nt: TGTGCCAGTAGCAAACCTCGGACAGGGGGGACTGAAGCTTTCTTT

j_call: TRBJ2-1
d_call: TRBD2
clone_size: .
v_call: TRBV4-2
cdr3_aa: CASSQERSGGANEQFF
cdr3_nt: TGTGCCAGCAGCCAAGAGAGGAGCGGGGGGGCAAATGAGCAGTTCTTC

j_call: TRBJ1-1
d_call: .
clone_size: .
v_call: TRBV11-2
cdr3_aa: CASSLSANTEAFF
cdr3_nt: TGTGCCAGCAGCTTGAGCGCAAACACTGAAGCTTTCTTT

j_call: TRBJ1-1
d_call: .
clone_size: few
v_call: TRBV23-1
cdr3_aa: CASSQWDGQPNTEAFF
cdr3_nt: TGCGCCAGCAGTCAATGGGACGGACAGCCGAACACTGAAGCTTTCTTT

j_call: TRBJ1-2
d_call: TRBD1
clone_size: .
v_call: TRBV11-2
cdr3_aa: CASSLGQGDGYTF
cdr3_nt: TGTGCCAGCAGCTTGGGACAGGGCGATGGCTACACCTTC

j_call: TRBJ1-1
d_call: .
clone_size: few
v_call: TRBV11-3
cdr3_aa: CASSLDPPPAHTEAFF
cdr3_nt: TGTGCCAGCAGCTTAGATCCCCCCCCAGCGCACACTGAAGCTTTCTTT

j_call: TRBJ1-1
d_call: .
clone_size: .
v_call: TRBV7-9
cdr3_aa: CASDSSYPAGNTEAFF
cdr3_nt: TGTGCCAGCGACTCATCGTACCCCGCTGGGAACACTGAAGCTTTCTTT

j_call: TRBJ2-1
d_call: TRBD1
clone_size: .
v_call: TRBV5-1
cdr3_aa: CASQSGTGSYNEQFF
cdr3_nt: TGCGCCAGCCAATCCGGGACAGGCTCCTACAATGAGCAGTTCTTC

j_call: TRBJ2-1
d_call: .
clone_size: .
v_call: TRBV5-4
cdr3_aa: CASSFRGGSYNEQFF
cdr3_nt: TGTGCCAGCAGCTTTAGGGGGGGGAGCTACAATGAGCAGTTCTTC

j_call: TRBJ2-5
d_call: .
clone_size: .
v_call: TRBV5-6
cdr3_aa: CASSSRTAQETQYF
cdr3_nt: TGTGCCAGCAGCTCGCGGACAGCTCAAGAGACCCAGTACTTC

j_call: TRBJ2-1
d_call: .
clone_size: .
v_call: TRBV9
cdr3_aa: CASGDSPAYNEQFF
cdr3_nt: TGTGCCAGCGGGGACTCTCCAGCCTACAATGAGCAGTTCTTC

j_call: TRBJ2-3
d_call: .
clone_size: .
v_call: TRBV30
cdr3_aa: CACPGESTDTQYF
cdr3_nt: TGTGCCTGCCCAGGGGAGTCCACAGATACGCAGTATTTT

j_call: TRBJ1-1
d_call: TRBD1
clone_size: once
v_call: TRBV19
cdr3_aa: CASTSLDRGSTEAFF
cdr3_nt: TGTGCCAGTACCTCCCTTGACAGGGGTTCTACTGAAGCTTTCTTT

j_call: TRBJ2-5
d_call: .
clone_size: .
v_call: TRBV30
cdr3_aa: CAWSRQAQETQYF
cdr3_nt: TGTGCCTGGAGCCGACAGGCTCAAGAGACCCAGTACTTC

j_call: TRBJ2-5
d_call: .
clone_size: .
v_call: TRBV7-9
cdr3_aa: CASSSPRGAGETQYF
cdr3_nt: TGTGCCAGCAGCTCGCCCCGGGGGGCCGGAGAGACCCAGTACTTC

j_call: TRBJ2-7
d_call: .
clone_size: few
v_call: TRBV9
cdr3_aa: CASSVGPGAYEQYF
cdr3_nt: TGTGCCAGCAGCGTAGGTCCAGGGGCGTACGAGCAGTACTTC

j_call: TRBJ1-4
d_call: .
clone_size: .
v_call: TRBV5-4
cdr3_aa: CASSPGATNEKLFF
cdr3_nt: TGTGCCAGCAGCCCGGGGGCAACTAATGAAAAACTGTTTTTT

j_call: TRBJ2-7
d_call: .
clone_size: few
v_call: TRBV10-2
cdr3_aa: CASSTGSYEQYF
cdr3_nt: TGCGCCAGCAGTACAGGATCCTACGAGCAGTACTTC

j_call: TRBJ1-1
d_call: TRBD1
clone_size: few
v_call: TRBV28
cdr3_aa: CASSLSDRATEAFF
cdr3_nt: TGTGCCAGCAGTTTAAGTGACAGGGCCACTGAAGCTTTCTTT

j_call: TRBJ1-2
d_call: .
clone_size: .
v_call: TRBV5-6
cdr3_aa: CASSLVDRRDYGYTF
cdr3_nt: TGTGCCAGCAGCTTGGTTGACAGGCGGGACTATGGCTACACCTTC

j_call: TRBJ1-6
d_call: TRBD1
clone_size: .
v_call: TRBV7-9
cdr3_aa: CASSTNLDRESPLHF
cdr3_nt: TGTGCCAGCAGCACCAACCTGGACAGGGAATCACCCCTCCACTTT